The subject of this entry is one T cell receptor beta chain. Its specificity is unknown. The source of the sample is a study of CD8 T cells in ankylosing spondylitis. The V gene's germline CDR1 is MNHNS and CDR2 SASEGT. Between the trimmed V and J ends, which lost 10 bases and 11 bases, there was a span of 19 bases. The CDR3 totals 12 residues. Study-level points and caveats: A TCR beta motif made of roughly eight highly homologous variants seemed typical of ankylosing spondylitis blood. Reportedly, significant enrichment of disease-linked clones occurred in matched ankylosing spondylitis synovial fluid. In synovial fluid and blood from reactive arthritis, some motif variants were previously reported.

As the method for making TCR beta libraries, quantitative 5'-RACE with molecular barcodes was used. TCRdb ran MiXCR on the 5' RACE reads and lists one entry per CDR3 protein. The data hold 300,000 to 400,000 distinct CDR3 sequences, with around a tenth observed a single time. Sequencing was carried out using blood, either unsorted or a sorted T cell fraction (not recorded which). The V call is TRBV6-1, the J call TRBJ2-3, with D tentatively TRBD1 or TRBD2 (5 bases each). This receptor was identified in a female donor with ankylosing spondylitis or in good health (not recorded which). The CDR3 region is CATRGTERGQYF. The DNA of the CDR3 is TGTGCCACCCGGGGAACTGAAAGGGGGCAGTATTTT.